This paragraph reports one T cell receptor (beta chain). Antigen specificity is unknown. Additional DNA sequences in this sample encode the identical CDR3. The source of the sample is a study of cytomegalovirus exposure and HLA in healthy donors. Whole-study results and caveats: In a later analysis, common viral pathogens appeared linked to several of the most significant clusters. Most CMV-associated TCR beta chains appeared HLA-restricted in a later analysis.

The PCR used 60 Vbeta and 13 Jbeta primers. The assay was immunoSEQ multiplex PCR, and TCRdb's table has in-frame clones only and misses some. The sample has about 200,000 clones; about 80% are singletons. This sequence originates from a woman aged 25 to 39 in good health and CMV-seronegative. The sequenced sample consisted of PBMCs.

Here the CDR3 reads CASSPSGGYGYTF. The CDR3 DNA reads as TGTGCCAGCTCACCAAGCGGGGGGTATGGCTACACCTTC. This rearrangement joins TRBV18 to TRBJ1-2; possible D gene TRBD1, 5 bases. The germline gives CDR1 KGHSH, CDR2 LQKENI. The CDR3 contains 13 residues. Trimming stripped 2 bases from V and 5 bases from J, with 9 bases between.